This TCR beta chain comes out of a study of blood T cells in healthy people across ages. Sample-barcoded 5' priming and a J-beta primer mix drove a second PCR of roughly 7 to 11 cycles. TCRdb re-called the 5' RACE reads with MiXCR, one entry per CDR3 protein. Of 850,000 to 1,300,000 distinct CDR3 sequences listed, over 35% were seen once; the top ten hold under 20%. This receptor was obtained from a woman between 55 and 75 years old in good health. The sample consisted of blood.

The CDR3 loop is CASSDKAGENQPQHF. The CDR3 DNA reads as TGTGCCAGCAGTGACAAAGCGGGGGAGAATCAGCCCCAGCATTTT. The chain recombines TRBV6-1 with TRBJ1-5; tentatively, D is TRBD1 (5 bases). This CDR3 contains 15 residues. Looked up from germline, CDR1 is MNHNS and CDR2 is SASEGT. V lost 3 bases, J lost 4 bases, and 13 bases lay in between.